One and the same sample provided the 19 T cell receptor beta chains below, sequenced in a study of vaccination and CD4 T cells after COVID-19. Treatment of the sample: roughly 10-day PBMC culture with coronavirus spike peptide pools or control peptides (ViraFEST assay). These TCRs are of unknown antigen specificity. Sequence data for DNA of cultured CD4+ T cells were generated by the Oncomine TCR Beta short-read assay. TCRdb processed the PCR reads anew with MiXCR; each CDR3 protein has one entry. In the table there are about 26,000 distinct CDR3 sequences, around 66% of which are singletons. The sequencing sample was made of CD4+ T cells from blood, cultured in vitro. The source of these receptors is a human donor who had recovered from COVID-19.

The rearrangement uses TRBV6-1 and TRBJ1-2; 10 nucleotides line up with TRBD1. Germline V CDR1 and CDR2: MNHNS, SASEGT. V was clipped by 6 bases and J by 3 bases; unmatched bases: 7. The CDR3 runs to 15 residues. The CDR3 sequence is CASRGAGTGDYGYTF. Here the CDR3 DNA reads TGTGCCAGCAGGGGGGCGGGGACAGGGGACTATGGCTACACCTTC.

The chain couples TRBV20-1 to TRBJ1-5; D is unresolved. CDR1 is DFQATT, CDR2 SNEGSKA, per germline (reference sequence). V gave up 6 bases and J gave up 2 bases, with 8 bases separating them. The CDR3 consists of 12 residues. Here the CDR3 DNA reads TGCAGTGCCGAGGTAGGCAATCAGCCCCAGCATTTT. It specifies CSAEVGNQPQHF.

V usage is TRBV5-4 and J usage is TRBJ1-4; no definite D call. With 0 bases removed from V and 0 bases from J, the gap between germline ends came to 9 bases. Looked up from germline, CDR1 is SGHNT and CDR2 is YYREEE (reference sequence). This CDR3 has 16 amino acids. CDR3 amino acids: CASSLAGGATNEKLFF. The CDR3 nucleotides are TGTGCCAGCAGCTTGGCCGGCGGTGCAACTAATGAAAAACTGTTTTTT.

This clonotype was counted between two and nine times. The genes are TRBV30 and TRBJ1-5; no definite D call. From germline, CDR1 is GTSNPN and CDR2 SVGIG (reference sequence). Trimming shortened V by 2 bases and J by 3 bases, and 11 bases separated the two germline ends. The CDR3 covers 14 residues. The CDR3 sequence is CAWSSLNHNQPQHF. The CDR3 DNA reads TGTGCCTGGAGTTCCCTAAATCACAATCAGCCCCAGCATTTT. Looking up the rest from reference TRBV30 and TRBJ1-5 gives the full variable domain: SQTIHQWPATLVQPVGSPLSLECTVEGTSNPNLYWYRQAAGRGLQLLFYSVGIGQISSEVPQNLSASRPQDRQFILSSKKLLLSDSGFYLCAWSSLNHNQPQHFGDGTRLSIL.

V usage is TRBV7-8 and J usage is TRBJ2-7; D gene unclear. This CDR3 comprises 15 residues. Trimming cost V 5 bases and J 0 bases, with 14 bases left between them. CDR1 is SGHVS and CDR2 is FQNEAQ in the germline V gene. The CDR3 protein is CASSARWGSSYEQYF. DNA of the CDR3: TGTGCCAGCAGCGCAAGGTGGGGTTCCTCCTACGAGCAGTACTTC.

With regard to this clonotype: The junction departs from the called germline gene at one end, perhaps through a read error. This chain links TRBV6-1 with TRBJ1-1; D not certain. There are 13 residues in the CDR3. Germline loops: CDR1 MNHNS, CDR2 SASEGT. CDR3: CASREGPNTEAFF. The CDR3 nucleotides read TGCGCCAGCAGAGAAGGCCCGAACACTGAAGCTTTCTTT.

This clonotype was seen more than once but under ten times. The chain combines TRBV2 with TRBJ1-5, with a weak D call TRBD1 (6 bases). With 6 bases removed from V and 8 bases from J, the gap between germline ends came to 17 bases. Germline CDR1 and CDR2: SNHLY and FYNNEI. The CDR3 is 14 amino acids. The chain's CDR3 is CASSSRGAGKPQHF. The CDR3 coding sequence is TGTGCCAGCAGCTCAAGGGGGGCAGGGAAGCCCCAGCATTTT.

V and J are TRBV18 and TRBJ1-2; 7 bases match TRBD1. CDR1 and CDR2 from the germline V gene are KGHSH and LQKENI. The CDR3 has 14 residues. Trimming took 5 bases from V and 3 from J; bases not matched to a gene: 6. The chain's CDR3 is CASSIQGRDYGYTF. The DNA for the CDR3 is TGTGCCAGCTCAATACAGGGGCGGGACTATGGCTACACCTTC.

The chain employs TRBV7-2 and TRBJ1-2; possible D gene TRBD1, 5 bases. V gave up 4 bases and J gave up 4 bases, with 22 bases separating them. This CDR3 is 17 amino acids long. CDR1 SGHTA and CDR2 FQGNSA come from the germline V gene. This CDR3 reads CASSSRQRQGWLYGYTF. The CDR3 DNA follows: TGTGCCAGCAGCTCGCGCCAAAGGCAGGGATGGCTCTATGGCTACACCTTC. Full variable domain (outside the CDR3, taken from reference TRBV7-2 and TRBJ1-2): GAGVSQSPSNKVTEKGKDVELRCDPISGHTALYWYRQSLGQGLEFLIYFQGNSAPDKSGLPSDRFSAERTGGSVSTLTIQRTQQEDSAVYLCASSSRQRQGWLYGYTFGSGTRLTVV.

This chain uses TRBV7-2 with TRBJ2-5; the D is unclear. The germline V gene has CDR1 SGHTA and CDR2 FQGNSA. CDR3 size: 15 residues. Trimming cost V 5 bases and J 5 bases, with 18 bases left between them. The CDR3 region has the DNA TGTGCCAGCAGCCTGATGATCTCCTCTTGGGAGACCCAGTACTTC. Its protein product is CASSLMISSWETQYF.

Comment on this clonotype: The junction departs from the called germline gene at one end, perhaps through a read error. The chain is built from TRBV7-9 and TRBJ1-6; no clear D gene. Germline V lookup: CDR1 SEHNR, CDR2 FQNEAQ (reference sequence). CDR3 length: 13 residues. In DNA form, the CDR3 reads TGCGCCAGCAGCTTGGAGTTCCGGTCACCCCTCCACTTT. Its translation: CASSLEFRSPLHF.

V usage is TRBV27 and J usage is TRBJ2-7, with TRBD1 as a possible D gene (5 bases). CDR3 length: 13 amino acids. From germline, CDR1 is MNHEY and CDR2 SMNVEV (reference sequence). V shed 2 bases and J shed 3 bases, with 8 bases lying between them. The CDR3 loop is CASSLAQGYEQYF. In DNA, the CDR3 is TGTGCCAGCAGTTTAGCCCAGGGCTACGAGCAGTACTTC.

The genes are TRBV25-1 and TRBJ1-1, with a possible D match to TRBD1 (5 bases). The V and J ends lost 5 bases and 3 bases respectively, with 7 bases between them. Germline V gene data show CDR1 as MGHDK and CDR2 as SYGVNS. This CDR3 is 12 amino acids long. The CDR3, as DNA: TGTGCCAGCAGTCTGGGGGACACTGAAGCTTTCTTT. Its translation is CASSLGDTEAFF.

The chain couples TRBV20-1 to TRBJ1-1; tentative D call: TRBD1 (6 bases). Trimming removed 6 bases at V and 4 bases at J, with 21 bases between. The CDR3 runs to 15 residues. The germline V gene encodes CDR1 DFQATT and CDR2 SNEGSKA (reference sequence). The CDR3 DNA sequence: TGCAGTGCCCCATGGGGGGGCGCCCCGGGCACTGAAGCTTTCTTT. It codes for CSAPWGGAPGTEAFF.

This chain links TRBV5-4 with TRBJ2-5, with D perhaps TRBD1 (6 bases). CDR3 length equals 13 residues. In germline, CDR1 is SGHNT, CDR2 YYREEE (reference sequence). Trimming removed 4 bases at V and 1 base at J, with 8 bases between. CDR3 nucleotides: TGTGCCAGCAGCCGGGACACCCAAGAGACCCAGTACTTC. Protein: CASSRDTQETQYF.

This clonotype was detected once. The chain employs TRBV11-2 and TRBJ2-2; 9 positions match TRBD1. Trimming removed 5 bases from V and 4 bases from J; junction bases left unmatched: 8. This CDR3 has 16 amino acids. Germline V gene data show CDR1 as SGHAT and CDR2 as FQNNGV. The CDR3 protein is CASSVNRGRSTGELFF. For the CDR3, the DNA is TGTGCCAGCAGCGTCAACAGGGGGCGTTCCACCGGGGAGCTGTTTTTT.

This chain uses TRBV15 with TRBJ1-5; 8 bases are shared with TRBD1. The CDR3 has 14 residues. CDR1 is LNHNV and CDR2 is YYDKDF in the germline V gene (reference sequence). V was clipped by 6 bases and J by 5 bases; unmatched bases: 6. The CDR3 nucleotides are TGTGCCACCAGTTTTGAACAGGGGGATCAGCCCCAGCATTTT. This codes for CATSFEQGDQPQHF.

This clonotype was found once. V gene TRBV20-1 combines with J gene TRBJ2-3; possibly TRBD2 for D (5 bases). Germline V gene lookup returns CDR1 DFQATT and CDR2 SNEGSKA (reference sequence). This CDR3 has 14 amino acids. The CDR3 region is CSLRSGVSTDTQYF. The CDR3 DNA reads as TGCAGCCTCCGTTCCGGGGTTAGCACAGATACGCAGTATTTT.

This clonotype appeared once. This sequence joins TRBV11-2 and TRBJ2-3, with D tentatively TRBD2 (6 bases). The V and J ends lost 5 bases and 3 bases respectively, with 15 bases between them. The V gene's germline CDR1 is SGHAT and CDR2 FQNNGV. The CDR3 sequence is 15 residues long. CDR3 sequence reads: CASSLGGRETDTQYF. CDR3 nucleotides: TGTGCCAGCAGCCTCGGGGGACGAGAAACAGATACGCAGTATTTT.